One sample yielded the 24 T cell receptor beta chains listed below, sequenced in a study of beta chain features in type 1 diabetes. Study-level points and caveats: Researchers report that Type 1 diabetes patients had moderately but significantly shorter TCRB CDR3s across all four CD4+ subsets.

Expressed TCRB transcripts got sequenced, as all isolated RNA was reverse transcribed. The assay was immunoSEQ multiplex PCR, and TCRdb's table has in-frame clones only and misses some. The table records roughly 350,000 clones, roughly a tenth of them present only once. These receptors have no identified antigens. Sequences were obtained from central memory CD4+ T cells from blood. The origin of the receptors is a man younger than 40 with type 1 diabetes.

In its sample, this clone was seen a few times. The V gene is TRBV4-1, the J gene TRBJ1-2, with unresolved D. Trimming removed 2 bases at V and 5 bases at J, with 18 bases between. The CDR3 totals 16 residues. Germline CDR1 reads MGHRA; CDR2 reads YSYEKL. CDR3: CASSQSPVASQYGYTF. The CDR3, as DNA: TGCGCCAGCAGCCAATCCCCGGTGGCGTCTCAGTATGGCTACACCTTC.

This clone was seen a handful of times. The CDR3 sequence: CASSARPDNSYEQYF. CDR3 DNA sequence: TGTGCCAGCAGCGCCCGTCCGGACAACTCCTACGAGCAGTACTTC. The V call is TRBV9, the J call TRBJ2-7; maybe TRBD1 (5 bases). V was trimmed by 3 bases and J by 0 bases, leaving 13 bases between them. This CDR3 is 15 amino acids long. Germline V CDR1 and CDR2: SGDLS, YYNGEE.

Many counts were recorded for this clone. This chain links TRBV19 with TRBJ2-1; D call uncertain. This CDR3 comprises 15 residues. CDR1 and CDR2 from the germline V gene are LNHDA and SQIVND (reference sequence). Trimming pared 3 bases from V and 3 bases from J, leaving 12 bases between. This chain's CDR3 is CASSMSGPGYNEQFF. The CDR3, as DNA: TGTGCCAGTAGTATGTCCGGGCCTGGCTACAATGAGCAGTTCTTC.

The V call is TRBV7-2, the J call TRBJ2-7; D unresolved. This CDR3 contains 11 residues. Germline assignment: CDR1 SGHTA and CDR2 FQGNSA. V was clipped by 1 base and J by 9 bases, with 7 bases between them. For the CDR3, the DNA is TGTGCCAGCAGCTTAGGTGCGCGGCAGTACTTC. Protein product: CASSLGARQYF.

About this clone itself: Likely a read error: the CDR3 ends without its conserved phenylalanine or tryptophan. The V gene is TRBV5-1, the J gene TRBJ2-2; weak D call: TRBD2 (6 bases). V was shortened by 2 bases and J by 4 bases, with 6 bases between the two germline ends. The CDR3 spans 13 residues. Germline V gene sequence: CDR1 SGHRS, CDR2 YFSETQ. CDR3 DNA: TGCGCCAGCAGCTTCGGGAGCACCGGGGAGCTGTTTCTT. Its translation: CASSFGSTGELFL.

This clone has only a few counts. The chain is built from TRBV5-1 and TRBJ2-7; 12 bases are shared with TRBD2. V was clipped by 0 bases and J by 5 bases; unmatched bases: 9. This CDR3 region has 17 residues. Germline V gives CDR1 SGHRS, CDR2 YFSETQ. The CDR3 DNA is TGCGCCAGCAGCTTGGGACTAGCGGGAGCGGGAAGCAACGAGCAGTACTTC. Protein: CASSLGLAGAGSNEQYF.

The chain joins TRBV28 to TRBJ2-7; no definite D call. This CDR3 has 15 amino acids. V lost 4 bases and J lost 3, with 16 bases in between. Germline assignment: CDR1 MDHEN and CDR2 SYDVKM. Here the CDR3 DNA reads TGTGCCAGCAGTTCTCCGGATGGACGGATCTACGAGCAGTACTTC. Translation: CASSSPDGRIYEQYF.

This rearrangement joins TRBV19 to TRBJ2-7; 8 bases are a match to TRBD1. The trim removed 8 bases at V and 4 bases at J, leaving 13 bases unmatched. The CDR3 runs to 15 residues. Looked up from germline, CDR1 is LNHDA and CDR2 is SQIVND (reference sequence). The CDR3 reads CASRPGQGGGYEQYF. DNA of the CDR3: TGTGCCAGTCGTCCCGGACAGGGCGGAGGGTACGAGCAGTACTTC.

The sample holds a few counts of this clone. The chain links TRBV6-5 to TRBJ1-5; perhaps TRBD1 as D (5 bases). The CDR3 is 13 residues long. Trimming left V 6 bases short and J 5 bases short, with 11 bases between. Germline assignment: CDR1 MNHEY and CDR2 SVGAGI. CDR3 loop: CASRVTAYQPQHF. The CDR3 coding sequence is TGTGCCAGCAGGGTGACAGCCTATCAGCCCCAGCATTTT.

This clone was counted a few times. The rearrangement joins TRBV29-1 to TRBJ1-2; 11 nucleotides agree with TRBD1. CDR3 length equals 15 residues. V dropped 4 bases and J dropped 3; count of bases not matched to a gene: 7. The germline V gene has CDR1 SQVTM and CDR2 ANQGSEA. The CDR3 DNA sequence: TGCAGCGTTGGAGGACAGGGGGCAATGGACTATGGCTACACCTTC. It yields the protein CSVGGQGAMDYGYTF.

In its sample, this clone was seen a few times. The chain recombines TRBV4-3 with TRBJ2-7; 9 bases line up with TRBD2. Looked up from germline, CDR1 is LGHNA and CDR2 is YSLEER. V was pared by 5 bases and J by 5 bases, with 13 bases of the junction left unmatched. CDR3 length equals 16 residues. The CDR3 region has the DNA TGCGCCAGCAGCGAGAACGGGGCGGGAGGGTCCCACGAGCAGTACTTC. Its protein is CASSENGAGGSHEQYF.

A single count supports this clone. V and J are TRBV19 and TRBJ1-5, with TRBD1 as a possible D gene (5 bases). Per germline, CDR1 LNHDA and CDR2 SQIVND (reference sequence). V lost 5 bases, J lost 4 bases, and 15 bases lay in between. CDR3 length: 15 amino acids. In nucleotides, the CDR3 is TGTGCCAGTAGTTCGCCAGGGATAAGGAATCAGCCCCAGCATTTT. Protein sequence: CASSSPGIRNQPQHF.

The V and J genes are TRBV11-2 and TRBJ2-7; 7 bases fit TRBD1. Germline V gene lookup returns CDR1 SGHAT and CDR2 FQNNGV. The CDR3 has 15 residues. The V and J ends lost 2 bases and 2 bases, in that order; junction bases with no gene match: 6. CDR3 loop: CASSLSRQGAYEQYF. The CDR3 DNA is TGTGCCAGCAGCTTATCGAGGCAGGGGGCCTACGAGCAGTACTTC.

This clone was observed a handful of times. Sequence at one end of the junction differs from germline and may be a read error. Other DNA variants within this sample encode the same CDR3. The V call is TRBV4-1, the J call TRBJ2-5; D gene ambiguous. This CDR3 contains 14 residues. Germline CDR1 is MGHRA and CDR2 is YSYEKL. For the CDR3, the DNA is TGTGCCAGCAGCCAAACTCTAGACGCGGAGACCCAGTACTTC. Amino acid sequence: CASSQTLDAETQYF.

This clone has more than one count but fewer than ten. The chain couples TRBV19 to TRBJ1-5; 8 bases match TRBD1. Germline V gives CDR1 LNHDA, CDR2 SQIVND (reference sequence). V was pared by 1 base and J by 4 bases, with 0 bases of the junction left unmatched. This CDR3 has 14 residues. This CDR3 is CASSIGTGNQPQHF. The CDR3 DNA follows: TGTGCCAGTAGTATAGGGACAGGGAATCAGCCCCAGCATTTT.

This clone was seen repeatedly, ten times or more. The V call is TRBV11-2, the J call TRBJ1-1, with 9 bases fitting TRBD1. The CDR3 totals 15 residues. Trimming took 5 bases from V and 11 from J; bases not matched to a gene: 15. The germline V gene encodes CDR1 SGHAT and CDR2 FQNNGV. The CDR3 is CASSRDRVLATPAFF. CDR3 nucleotide sequence: TGTGCCAGCAGCCGGGACAGGGTGCTCGCGACACCTGCTTTCTTT.

This clone came up many times. The V and J genes are TRBV2 and TRBJ1-2; D is possibly TRBD1 (5 bases). The V and J ends lost 1 base and 4 bases respectively, with 7 bases between them. Germline V gene data show CDR1 as SNHLY and CDR2 as FYNNEI. The length of the CDR3 is 13 residues. The CDR3 reads CASSEVGVYGYTF. CDR3 DNA sequence: TGTGCCAGCAGTGAAGTAGGGGTCTATGGCTACACCTTC.

This clone has a handful of counts. This chain links TRBV11-2 with TRBJ2-2, with 11 bases lining up with TRBD1. Germline-derived CDR1 and CDR2 are SGHAT and FQNNGV. This CDR3 is built from 15 residues. Trimming removed 4 bases from V and 4 bases from J; junction bases left unmatched: 2. CDR3 region: CASSWTGGGTGELFF. CDR3 DNA: TGTGCCAGCAGCTGGACAGGGGGCGGCACCGGGGAGCTGTTTTTT.

This sequence joins TRBV7-9 and TRBJ2-1; D is unclear. V was shortened by 1 base and J by 6 bases, with 7 bases between the two germline ends. The CDR3 extends over 13 amino acids. Per the germline V gene, CDR1 is SEHNR and CDR2 is FQNEAQ (reference sequence). The CDR3 DNA reads TGTGCCAGCAGCTTAGAATGGGGCAATGAGCAGTTCTTC. This gives the protein CASSLEWGNEQFF.

This clone appeared a few times. Just one base apart from a much larger clone, this may be a read error. This sample also contains other DNA sequences that code for the same CDR3. V gene TRBV6-6 combines with J gene TRBJ1-1; D unresolved. This CDR3 region has 12 residues. Germline V lookup: CDR1 MNHNY, CDR2 SVGAGI (reference sequence). CDR3 in amino acids: CAISESNTEAFF. The DNA for the CDR3 is TGTGCCATCAGTGAGTCTAATACTGAAGCTTTCTTT.

The rearrangement uses TRBV5-4 and TRBJ2-3; 7 bases match TRBD2. The CDR3 spans 15 residues. V shed 4 bases, J shed 5 bases, and the junction held 10 bases outside the gene matches. Germline V gene lookup returns CDR1 SGHNT and CDR2 YYREEE (reference sequence). CDR3 amino acids: CASSPSGGRIDTQYF. CDR3 sequence (DNA): TGTGCCAGCAGCCCCTCGGGCGGGAGAATAGATACGCAGTATTTT.

This chain joins TRBV7-2 and TRBJ1-3, with a tentative D call TRBD1 (6 bases). Germline CDR1 reads SGHTA; CDR2 reads FQGNSA. CDR3 length: 16 residues. The V end lost 5 bases, the J end lost 4 bases, and 18 bases lay between the germline ends. In nucleotides, the CDR3 is TGTGCCAGCAGCCCCGAGGGGGAGATGATCGGAAACACCATATATTTT. This encodes CASSPEGEMIGNTIYF. Variable domain in full (rest from reference TRBV7-2 and TRBJ1-3): GAGVSQSPSNKVTEKGKDVELRCDPISGHTALYWYRQSLGQGLEFLIYFQGNSAPDKSGLPSDRFSAERTGGSVSTLTIQRTQQEDSAVYLCASSPEGEMIGNTIYFGEGSWLTVV.

This clone has only a few counts. J is TRBJ2-5 and V is TRBV28, with 15 positions matching TRBD2. The J call may be mistaken, given a closer DNA end match to TRBJ2-7. Germline V gene data show CDR1 as MDHEN and CDR2 as SYDVKM. This CDR3 contains 15 residues. Written as DNA, the CDR3 is TGTGCCAGCAGTGGGACTAGCGGGAGGCTCTACGAGCAGTACTTC. The encoded protein is CASSGTSGRLYEQYF.

This clone was seen only a few times. V gene TRBV28 combines with J gene TRBJ2-7; 8 bases fit TRBD2. The CDR3 has 16 residues. Germline loops: CDR1 MDHEN, CDR2 SYDVKM. V shed 3 bases, J shed 3 bases, and the junction held 10 bases outside the gene matches. CDR3 coding DNA: TGTGCCAGCAGTTTTGTGGCTAGCGGGCCGATCTACGAGCAGTACTTC. Protein: CASSFVASGPIYEQYF.